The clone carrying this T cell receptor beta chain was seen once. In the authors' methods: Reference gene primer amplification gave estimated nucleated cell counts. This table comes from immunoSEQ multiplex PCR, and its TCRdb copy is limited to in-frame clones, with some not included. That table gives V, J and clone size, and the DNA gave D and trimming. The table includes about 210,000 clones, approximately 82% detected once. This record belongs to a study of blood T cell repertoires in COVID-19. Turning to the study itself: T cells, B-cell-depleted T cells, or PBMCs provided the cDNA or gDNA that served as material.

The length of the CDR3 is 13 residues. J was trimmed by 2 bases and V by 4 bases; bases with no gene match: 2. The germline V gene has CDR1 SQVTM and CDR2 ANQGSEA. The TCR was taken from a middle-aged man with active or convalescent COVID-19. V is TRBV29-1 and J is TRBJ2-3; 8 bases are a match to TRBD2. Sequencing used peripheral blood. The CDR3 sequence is CSVVAGYTDTQYF. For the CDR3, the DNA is TGCAGCGTTGTAGCGGGGTACACAGATACGCAGTATTTT.